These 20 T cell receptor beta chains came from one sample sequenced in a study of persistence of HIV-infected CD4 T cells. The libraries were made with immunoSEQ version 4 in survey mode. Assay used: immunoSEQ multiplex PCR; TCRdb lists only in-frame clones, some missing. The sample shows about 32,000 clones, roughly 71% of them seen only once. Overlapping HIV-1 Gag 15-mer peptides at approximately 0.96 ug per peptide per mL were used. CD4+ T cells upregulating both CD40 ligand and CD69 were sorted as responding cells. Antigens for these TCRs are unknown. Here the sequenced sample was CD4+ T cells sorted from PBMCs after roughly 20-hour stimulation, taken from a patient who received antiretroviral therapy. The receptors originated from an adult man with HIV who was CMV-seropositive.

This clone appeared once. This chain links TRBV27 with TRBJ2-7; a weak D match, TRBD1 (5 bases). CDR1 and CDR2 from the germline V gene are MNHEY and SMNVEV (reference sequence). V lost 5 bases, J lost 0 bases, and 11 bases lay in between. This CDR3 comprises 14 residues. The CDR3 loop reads CASSETVSSYEQYF. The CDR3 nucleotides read TGTGCCAGCAGTGAGACAGTTAGCTCCTACGAGCAGTACTTC.

As DNA, the CDR3 is TGCGCCAGCAGCCCGTCGGGACAGGACCTCTACGAGCAGTACTTC. The encoded protein is CASSPSGQDLYEQYF. V and J are TRBV4-1 and TRBJ2-7; TRBD1 matches at 8 bases. The CDR3 consists of 15 residues. V lost 4 bases to trimming and J lost 3 bases; unmatched junction nucleotides: 8. Germline V lookup: CDR1 MGHRA, CDR2 YSYEKL.

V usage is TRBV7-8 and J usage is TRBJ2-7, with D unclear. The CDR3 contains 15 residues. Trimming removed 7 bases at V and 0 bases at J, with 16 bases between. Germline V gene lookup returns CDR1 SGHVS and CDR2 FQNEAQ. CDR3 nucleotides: TGTGCCAGCACCACCTCGATAGCAGTCTCCTACGAGCAGTACTTC. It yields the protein CASTTSIAVSYEQYF.

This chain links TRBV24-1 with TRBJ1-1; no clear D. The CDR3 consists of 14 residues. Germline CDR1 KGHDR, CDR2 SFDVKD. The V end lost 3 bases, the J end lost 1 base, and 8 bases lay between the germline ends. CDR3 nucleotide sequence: TGTGCCACCAGTGATCGGACGGGGAACACTGAAGCTTTCTTT. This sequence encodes CATSDRTGNTEAFF.

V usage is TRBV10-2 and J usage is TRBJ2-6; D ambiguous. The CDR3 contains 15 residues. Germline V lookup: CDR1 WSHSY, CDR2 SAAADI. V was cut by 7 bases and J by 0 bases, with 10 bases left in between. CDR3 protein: CASTPDHSGANVLTF. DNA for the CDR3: TGCGCCAGCACCCCAGACCACTCTGGGGCCAACGTCCTGACTTTC.

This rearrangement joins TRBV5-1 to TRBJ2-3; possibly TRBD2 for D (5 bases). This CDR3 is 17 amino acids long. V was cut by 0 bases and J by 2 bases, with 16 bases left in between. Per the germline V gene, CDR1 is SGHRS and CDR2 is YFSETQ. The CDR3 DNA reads TGCGCCAGCAGCTTGGAGGGTACTAGGTGGGCCACAGATACGCAGTATTTT. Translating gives CASSLEGTRWATDTQYF.

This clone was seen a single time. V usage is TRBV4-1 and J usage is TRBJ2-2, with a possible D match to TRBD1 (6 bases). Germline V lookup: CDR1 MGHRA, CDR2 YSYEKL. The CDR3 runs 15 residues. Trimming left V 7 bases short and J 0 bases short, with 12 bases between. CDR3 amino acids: CASKGRGSNTGELFF. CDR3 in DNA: TGCGCCAGCAAAGGCAGGGGTTCGAACACCGGGGAGCTGTTTTTT.

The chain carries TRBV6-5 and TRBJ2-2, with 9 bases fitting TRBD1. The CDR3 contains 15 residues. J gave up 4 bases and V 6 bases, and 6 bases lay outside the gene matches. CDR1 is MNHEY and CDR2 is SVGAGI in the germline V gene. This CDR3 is CASRPGQGVTGELFF. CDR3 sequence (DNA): TGTGCCAGCAGACCGGGACAGGGCGTCACCGGGGAGCTGTTTTTT.

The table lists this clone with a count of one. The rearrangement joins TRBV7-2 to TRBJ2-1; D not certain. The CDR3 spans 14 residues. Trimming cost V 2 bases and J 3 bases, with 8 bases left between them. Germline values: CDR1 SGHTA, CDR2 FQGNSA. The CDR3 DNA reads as TGTGCCAGCAGCTTAAGGCCTAGCTACAATGAGCAGTTCTTC. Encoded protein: CASSLRPSYNEQFF.

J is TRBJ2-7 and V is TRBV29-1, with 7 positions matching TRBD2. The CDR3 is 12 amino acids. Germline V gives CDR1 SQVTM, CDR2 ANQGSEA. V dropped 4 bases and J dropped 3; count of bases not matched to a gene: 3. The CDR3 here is CSVAREGYEQYF. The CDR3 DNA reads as TGCAGCGTTGCCAGGGAGGGCTACGAGCAGTACTTC.

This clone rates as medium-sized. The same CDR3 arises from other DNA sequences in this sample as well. Here the CDR3 DNA reads TGTGCCAGCAGCTCACAATCCGATCAGCCCCAGCATTTT. Translated, it gives CASSSQSDQPQHF. The gene calls are TRBV6-5 and TRBJ1-5, with D unclear. V was pared by 6 bases and J by 5 bases, with 11 bases between. Germline V lookup: CDR1 MNHEY, CDR2 SVGAGI. The CDR3 is 13 amino acids.

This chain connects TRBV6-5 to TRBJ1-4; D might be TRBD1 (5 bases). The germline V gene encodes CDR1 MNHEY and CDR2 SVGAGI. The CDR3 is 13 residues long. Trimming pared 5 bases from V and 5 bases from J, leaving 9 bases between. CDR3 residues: CASSHTGNEKLFF. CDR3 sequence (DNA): TGTGCCAGCAGTCACACAGGAAATGAAAAACTGTTTTTT.

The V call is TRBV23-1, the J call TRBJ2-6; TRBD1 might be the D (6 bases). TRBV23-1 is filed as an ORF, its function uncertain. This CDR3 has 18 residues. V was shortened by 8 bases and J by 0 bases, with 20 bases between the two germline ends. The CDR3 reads CASQTGTRPFSGANVLTF. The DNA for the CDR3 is TGCGCCAGCCAGACCGGGACAAGGCCCTTCTCTGGGGCCAACGTCCTGACTTTC.

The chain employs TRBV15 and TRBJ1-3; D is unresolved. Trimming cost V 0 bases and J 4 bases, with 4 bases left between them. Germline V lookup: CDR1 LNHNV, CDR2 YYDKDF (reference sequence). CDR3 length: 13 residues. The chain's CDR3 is CATSRDVGNTIYF. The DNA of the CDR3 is TGTGCCACCAGCAGAGATGTGGGAAACACCATATATTTT.

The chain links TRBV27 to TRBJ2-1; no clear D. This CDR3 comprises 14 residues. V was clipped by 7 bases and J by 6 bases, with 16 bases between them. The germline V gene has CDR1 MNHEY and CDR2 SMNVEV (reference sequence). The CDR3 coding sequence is TGTGCCAGCAACCCCCTCCCCCGGGCCAATGAGCAGTTCTTC. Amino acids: CASNPLPRANEQFF.

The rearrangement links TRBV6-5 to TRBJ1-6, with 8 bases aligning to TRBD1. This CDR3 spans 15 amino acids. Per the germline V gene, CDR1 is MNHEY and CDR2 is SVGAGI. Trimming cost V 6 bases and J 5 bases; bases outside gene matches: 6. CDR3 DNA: TGTGCCAGCAGCTACGGCAGGGGGCATAATTCACCCCTCCACTTT. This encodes CASSYGRGHNSPLHF.

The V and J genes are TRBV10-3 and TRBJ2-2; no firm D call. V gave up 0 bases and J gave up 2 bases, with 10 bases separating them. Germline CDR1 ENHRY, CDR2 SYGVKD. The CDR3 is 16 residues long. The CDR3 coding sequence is TGTGCCATCAGTGAGTCAGGGCGGTTAAACACCGGGGAGCTGTTTTTT. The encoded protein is CAISESGRLNTGELFF.

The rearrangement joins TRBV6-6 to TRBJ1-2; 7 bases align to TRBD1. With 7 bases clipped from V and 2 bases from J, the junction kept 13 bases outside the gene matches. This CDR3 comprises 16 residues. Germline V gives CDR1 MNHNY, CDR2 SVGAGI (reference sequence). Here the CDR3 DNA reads TGTGCCAGCATCGACCGTGGGACAGCCGAAAACTATGGCTACACCTTC. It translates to CASIDRGTAENYGYTF.

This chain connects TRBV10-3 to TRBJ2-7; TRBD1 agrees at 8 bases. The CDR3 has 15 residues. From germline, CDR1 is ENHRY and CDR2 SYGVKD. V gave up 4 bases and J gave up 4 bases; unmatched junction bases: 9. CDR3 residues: CAISGGAQGVYEQYF. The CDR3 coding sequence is TGTGCCATCAGTGGCGGGGCACAGGGGGTTTACGAGCAGTACTTC.

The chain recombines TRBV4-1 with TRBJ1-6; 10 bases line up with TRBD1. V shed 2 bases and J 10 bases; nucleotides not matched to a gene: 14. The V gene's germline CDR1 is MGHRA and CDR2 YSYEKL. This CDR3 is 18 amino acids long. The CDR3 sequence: CASSQRHLRDRGESPLHF. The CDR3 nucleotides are TGCGCCAGCAGCCAACGACACCTCCGGGACAGGGGAGAGTCACCCCTCCACTTT.